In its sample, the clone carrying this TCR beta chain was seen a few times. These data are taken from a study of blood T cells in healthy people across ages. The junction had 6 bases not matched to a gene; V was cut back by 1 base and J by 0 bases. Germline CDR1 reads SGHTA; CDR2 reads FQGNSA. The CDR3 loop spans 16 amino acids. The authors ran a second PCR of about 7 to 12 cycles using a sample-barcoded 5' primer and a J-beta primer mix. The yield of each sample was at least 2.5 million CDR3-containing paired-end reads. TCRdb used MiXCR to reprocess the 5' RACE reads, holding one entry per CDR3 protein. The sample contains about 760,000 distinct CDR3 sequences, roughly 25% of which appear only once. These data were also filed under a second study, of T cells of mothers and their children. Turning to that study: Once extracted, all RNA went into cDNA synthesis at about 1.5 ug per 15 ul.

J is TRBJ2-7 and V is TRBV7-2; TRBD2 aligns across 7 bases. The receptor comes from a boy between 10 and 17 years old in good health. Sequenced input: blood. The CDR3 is CASSLDRGGTSYEQYF. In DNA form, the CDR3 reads TGTGCCAGCAGCTTAGATCGCGGGGGTACCTCCTACGAGCAGTACTTC.